This T cell receptor (beta chain) was documented in a study of T cell repertoires in cytomegalovirus infection. The wider study: Indications of both CMV infection and matching HLA type were provided by public TCR beta signatures.

This clonotype showed up many times. TCRdb reprocessed the reads with MiXCR, giving one entry per CDR3 protein. The sample consists of 450,000 to 550,000 distinct CDR3 sequences, approximately 15% of them appearing once. V dropped 1 base and J dropped 3; count of bases not matched to a gene: 4. Per the germline V gene, CDR1 is MGHRA and CDR2 is YSYEKL. The length of the CDR3 is 16 residues. The V gene is TRBV4-1, the J gene TRBJ2-3, with 10 bases fitting TRBD2. Sequenced sample: CD8+ T cells from PBMCs. The TCR comes from a human donor in good health (CMV status not recorded). Some clones in this sample may be carry-over from other donors' samples. CDR3 sequence: CASSQVAGGRTDTQYF. In DNA, the CDR3 is TGCGCCAGCAGCCAAGTAGCGGGAGGAAGGACAGATACGCAGTATTTT.